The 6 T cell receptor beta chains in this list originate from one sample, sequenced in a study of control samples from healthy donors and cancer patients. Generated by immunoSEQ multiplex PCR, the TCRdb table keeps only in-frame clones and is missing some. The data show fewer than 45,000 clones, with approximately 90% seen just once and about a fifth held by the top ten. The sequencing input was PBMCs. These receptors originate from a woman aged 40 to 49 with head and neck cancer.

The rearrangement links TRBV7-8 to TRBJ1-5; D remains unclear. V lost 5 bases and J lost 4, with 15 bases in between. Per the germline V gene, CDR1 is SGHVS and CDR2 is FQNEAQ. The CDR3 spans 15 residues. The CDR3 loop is CASSADYLPNQPQHF. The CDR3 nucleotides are TGTGCCAGCAGCGCCGACTATTTACCAAATCAGCCCCAGCATTTT.

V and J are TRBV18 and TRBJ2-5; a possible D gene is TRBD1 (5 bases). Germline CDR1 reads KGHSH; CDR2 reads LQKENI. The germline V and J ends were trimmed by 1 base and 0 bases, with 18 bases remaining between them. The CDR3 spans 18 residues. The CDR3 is CASSPLKVRKGNQETQYF. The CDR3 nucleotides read TGTGCCAGCTCACCACTAAAGGTTCGGAAGGGGAACCAAGAGACCCAGTACTTC.

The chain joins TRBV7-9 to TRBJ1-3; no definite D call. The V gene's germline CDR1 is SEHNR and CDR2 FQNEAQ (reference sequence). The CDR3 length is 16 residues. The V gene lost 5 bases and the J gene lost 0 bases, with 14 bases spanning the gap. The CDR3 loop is CASSISSLLSGNTIYF. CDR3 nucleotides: TGTGCCAGCAGCATCTCCTCACTGCTCTCTGGAAACACCATATATTTT.

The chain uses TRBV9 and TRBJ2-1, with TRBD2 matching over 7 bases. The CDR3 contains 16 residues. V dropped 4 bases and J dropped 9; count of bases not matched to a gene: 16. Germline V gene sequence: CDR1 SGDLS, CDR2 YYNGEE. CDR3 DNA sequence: TGTGCCAGCAGCCCTCGGAGGAGCGGGGAATGGGGTGAGCAGTTCTTC. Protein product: CASSPRRSGEWGEQFF.

The CDR3 nucleotides are TGTGCCAGCAGAGACATAGCGGGGGGGATTTACAATGAGCAGTTCTTC. Translated: CASRDIAGGIYNEQFF. The chain carries TRBV27 and TRBJ2-1, with 11 bases fitting TRBD2. Looked up from germline, CDR1 is MNHEY and CDR2 is SMNVEV (reference sequence). V was clipped by 6 bases and J by 4 bases; unmatched bases: 8. The CDR3 length is 16 residues.

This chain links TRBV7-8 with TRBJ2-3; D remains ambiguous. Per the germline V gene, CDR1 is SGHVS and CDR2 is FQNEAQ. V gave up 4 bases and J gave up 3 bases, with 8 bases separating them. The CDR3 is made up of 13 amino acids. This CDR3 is CASSSLRTDTQYF. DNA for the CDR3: TGTGCCAGCAGCTCCCTAAGAACAGATACGCAGTATTTT.